This is a list of T cell receptor beta chains from one sample in a study of early T cells in non-severe SARS-CoV-2 infection. TCRdb reprocessed the 5' RACE reads with MiXCR, giving one entry per CDR3 protein. The sample gives some 96,000 distinct CDR3 sequences, roughly 9.6% of which show up once; about 4.5% is in the top ten. Source: whole blood, taken at baseline. Source of these receptors: an adult who was a healthcare worker with PCR-confirmed SARS-CoV-2 infection or an uninfected control (not recorded which). CDR3s include the opening cysteine and the closing phenylalanine or tryptophan. The D gene is left open where the match is weak. A clone size is listed for some rows: how often the clone was seen (once, few, many), or a class if it is expanded.

>NA|NA|TRBV29-1|TRBJ2-7
TGCAGCGTTGAAGATCTAGCAGGTCGCCCCGACGAGCAGTACTTC
CSVEDLAGRPDEQYF
>NA|few|TRBV29-1|TRBJ1-1
TGCAGCGTTGGCCAGCGAATGAACACTGAAGCTTTCTTT
CSVGQRMNTEAFF
>NA|NA|TRBV29-1|TRBJ2-1
TGCAGCGTTGTTCCAGACGGGACGCCCTACAATGAGCAGTTCTTC
CSVVPDGTPYNEQFF
>NA|NA|TRBV27|TRBJ2-3
TGTGCCAGCAGTTTAGGTAGACAGAGCACAGATACGCAGTATTTT
CASSLGRQSTDTQYF
>TRBD1|few|TRBV29-1|TRBJ2-7
TGCAGCGTTGGTGGGACAGGCTCCTACGAGCAGTACTTC
CSVGGTGSYEQYF
>NA|NA|TRBV11-2|TRBJ2-2
TGTGCCAGCAGCATTCTTTACCGGGACGTCGGGGAGCTGTTTTTT
CASSILYRDVGELFF
>NA|NA|TRBV2|TRBJ1-4
TGTGCCAGCAGTGAGACGGCTGCTGAAAAACTGTTTTTT
CASSETAAEKLFF
>NA|few|TRBV24-1|TRBJ2-2
TGTGCCACCAGAGACACCGGGGAGCTGTTTTTT
CATRDTGELFF
>NA|many|TRBV20-1|TRBJ2-3
TGCAGTGCTAGAGACACCCTGGGGTTAGATACGCAGTATTTT
CSARDTLGLDTQYF
>TRBD2|NA|TRBV6-5|TRBJ2-1
TGTGCCAGCAGCCGACTAGCGGGGGAGGAGAATGAGCAGTTCTTC
CASSRLAGEENEQFF
>NA|few|TRBV2|TRBJ1-2
TGTGCCAGCCGGAGGACCGCCTATGGCTACACCTTC
CASRRTAYGYTF
>TRBD2|NA|TRBV7-6|TRBJ2-5
TGTGCCAGCAGCTTAAGGTCAACTAGCGGCCAAGAGACCCAGTACTTC
CASSLRSTSGQETQYF
>NA|many|TRBV10-1|TRBJ1-2
TGCGCCACCGAACGGGCACAGAACTATGGCTACACCTTC
CATERAQNYGYTF
>NA|many|TRBV10-3|TRBJ2-1
TGTGCCATCAGTGAGGGGACTGGCTACAATGAGCAGTTCTTC
CAISEGTGYNEQFF
>TRBD2|NA|TRBV6-1|TRBJ2-5
TGTGCCAGCAGTCCGTTCGCCGGGACTATTACCCAAGAGACCCAGTACTTC
CASSPFAGTITQETQYF
>NA|NA|TRBV5-8|TRBJ2-4
TGTGCCAGCAGGGCCGAGGGACCAAACATTCAGTACTTC
CASRAEGPNIQYF
>TRBD1|few|TRBV5-1|TRBJ2-7
TGCGCCAGCAGCGTTGGTCCCGGGACAGGGTCCTACGAGCAGTACTTC
CASSVGPGTGSYEQYF
>NA|NA|TRBV30|TRBJ1-2
TGTGCCTGGAGTAGAGCTTTCAACTATGGCTACACCTTC
CAWSRAFNYGYTF
>NA|NA|TRBV5-1|TRBJ2-6
TGCGCCAGCAGCTTGGACGGAGGCTCTGGGGCCAACGTCCTGACTTTC
CASSLDGGSGANVLTF
>TRBD1|many|TRBV7-6|TRBJ2-7
TGTGCCAGCAGCTTAGCCCCAGGACAGGGAGAGCAGTACTTC
CASSLAPGQGEQYF
>NA|NA|TRBV10-3|TRBJ2-1
TGTGCCACCGGGGACGGTACCAATGAGCAGTTCTTC
CATGDGTNEQFF
>TRBD2|few|TRBV20-1|TRBJ2-1
TGCAGTGCCCTTCCGGGACTAGCGGGGGGGCAAAATGAGCAGTTCTTC
CSALPGLAGGQNEQFF
>NA|NA|TRBV13|TRBJ2-3
TGTGCCAGCAGCTTTTGGCAACGGAGCACAGATACGCAGTATTTT
CASSFWQRSTDTQYF
>NA|many|TRBV19|TRBJ1-1
TGTGCCAGTAGTATAAATGCGGGGTTTTCTGAAGCTTTCTTT
CASSINAGFSEAFF
>TRBD1|many|TRBV20-1|TRBJ2-7
TGCAGTGCTACTACCAGGGGGCGAAGCTCCTACGAGCAGTACTTC
CSATTRGRSSYEQYF
>NA|NA|TRBV4-1|TRBJ2-3
TGCGCCAGCAGCCGCGAAAGTTCGGCAGTCACAGATACGCAGTATTTT
CASSRESSAVTDTQYF
>NA|few|TRBV18|TRBJ1-4
TGTGCCAGCTCACGAATCGACAGGAATGAAAAACTGTTTTTT
CASSRIDRNEKLFF
>TRBD2|NA|TRBV7-2|TRBJ2-5
TGTGCCAGCAGCCCGAGGACTAGCGGGAGAGGGGTAGAGACCCAGTACTTC
CASSPRTSGRGVETQYF
>TRBD1|few|TRBV24-1|TRBJ2-5
TGTGCCACCAGTGATTGGTCACAGGGGGCAGGGGAGACCCAGTACTTC
CATSDWSQGAGETQYF
>NA|many|TRBV7-8|TRBJ2-2
TGTGCCAGCAGCTTCGTGCGAGTAGGGGAGCTGTTTTTT
CASSFVRVGELFF
>NA|few|TRBV20-1|TRBJ2-5
TGCAGTGCTAGACGGGCTAGCGGAGGGGGGACCCAGTACTTC
CSARRASGGGTQYF